Shown below are 7 T cell receptor beta chains from a single sample sequenced in a study of CD8 T cells in ankylosing spondylitis. Each CDR3 protein gets one entry after TCRdb re-called the 5' RACE reads with MiXCR. In the table there are about 280,000 distinct CDR3 sequences, over 15% of which are singletons. The sample comprised blood, either unsorted or a sorted T cell fraction (not recorded which). The receptor set was obtained from a male donor with ankylosing spondylitis or in good health (not recorded which).

The chain links TRBV5-1 to TRBJ2-5; the D gene is possibly TRBD2 (5 bases). The CDR3 sequence is 15 residues long. Germline CDR1 reads SGHRS; CDR2 reads YFSETQ. Trimming removed 5 bases from V and 5 bases from J, with 19 bases in between. CDR3: CASRIDGERMETQYF. The DNA of the CDR3 is TGCGCCAGCAGAATCGATGGGGAGAGGATGGAGACCCAGTACTTC.

This clonotype turned up a few times. The rearrangement uses TRBV29-1 and TRBJ1-2, with D unresolved. Germline V gives CDR1 SQVTM, CDR2 ANQGSEA. V lost 6 bases, J lost 4 bases, and 12 bases lay in between. This CDR3 region has 12 residues. This chain's CDR3 is CSVKDPGYGYTF. CDR3 DNA: TGCAGCGTCAAAGACCCGGGCTATGGCTACACCTTC.

This clonotype was seen only a few times. V and J are TRBV5-1 and TRBJ2-3; D possibly corresponds to TRBD2 (7 bases). The CDR3 covers 15 residues. Between the trimmed V and J ends, which lost 10 bases and 6 bases, there was a span of 24 bases. CDR1 SGHRS and CDR2 YFSETQ come from the germline V gene. Here the CDR3 DNA reads TGCGCCCTCAATACGGGGGGCCCGTCAGTGGATACGCAGTATTTT. Amino acid sequence: CALNTGGPSVDTQYF.

The gene calls are TRBV4-1 and TRBJ1-1; D ambiguous. Per germline, CDR1 MGHRA and CDR2 YSYEKL. The V and J ends lost 0 bases and 0 bases respectively, with 8 bases between them. CDR3 length: 15 residues. The CDR3 coding sequence is TGCGCCAGCAGCCAAGATCAGACAATGAACACTGAAGCTTTCTTT. It is translated as CASSQDQTMNTEAFF.

A few counts support this clonotype. This sequence joins TRBV4-2 and TRBJ2-3, with D possibly being TRBD2 (5 bases). This CDR3 spans 18 amino acids. V dropped 4 bases and J dropped 0 bases, with 20 bases sitting between them. Germline V CDR1 and CDR2: LGHNA, YNFKEQ. This CDR3 reads CASSRPPSLSASTDTQYF. CDR3 in DNA: TGTGCCAGCAGCCGCCCCCCTAGCCTCAGTGCTAGCACAGATACGCAGTATTTT.

This CDR3 reads CASSRDVFRSSYNSPLHF. The CDR3 nucleotides are TGTGCCAGCAGTCGAGACGTGTTCAGGAGCTCCTATAATTCACCCCTCCACTTT. The chain combines TRBV6-1 with TRBJ1-6; no reliable D call. The CDR3 has 18 residues. V gave up 5 bases and J gave up 0 bases, with 17 bases separating them. CDR1 is MNHNS, CDR2 SASEGT, per germline.

This clonotype was counted a few times. The chain employs TRBV20-1 and TRBJ1-1; 7 bases are a match to TRBD1. This CDR3 has 14 residues. CDR1 is DFQATT, CDR2 SNEGSKA, per germline (reference sequence). After removal of 3 bases from V and 4 bases from J, the junction contained 8 bases not matched to a gene. The CDR3 spells CSASTSTGITEAFF. In DNA form, the CDR3 reads TGCAGTGCTAGCACCTCGACAGGGATCACTGAAGCTTTCTTT.